The subject of this entry is one T cell receptor beta chain. The antigen remains undetermined. The data are from a study of shared clonotypes between healthy human individuals. General study points: Across subsets, estimated richness was generally greater for naive than for memory populations.

Only in-frame clones appear in the TCRdb table, and some are missing; sequencing was by immunoSEQ multiplex PCR. Of fewer than 1.4 million clones in the sample, about 80% were seen once. The clonotype was recovered from a man younger than 30 in good health. Some clones in this sample may be carry-over from other donors' samples. The sample was memory CD4+ T cells from PBMCs. Subset of the sample: CD45RA-negative fraction.

The chain's CDR3 is CASSLTTSGRGDTQYF. CDR3 bases: TGCGCCAGCAGCCTTACGACTAGCGGGAGAGGAGATACGCAGTATTTT. The rearrangement links TRBV5-1 to TRBJ2-3; 12 bases are shared with TRBD2. CDR1 and CDR2 from the germline V gene are SGHRS and YFSETQ. The CDR3 has 16 residues. V was pared by 4 bases and J by 5 bases, with 8 bases of the junction left unmatched. The whole variable domain, remainder taken from reference TRBV5-1 and TRBJ2-3, is KAGVTQTPRYLIKTRGQQVTLSCSPISGHRSVSWYQQTPGQGLQFLFEYFSETQRNKGNFPGRFSGRQFSNSRSEMNVSTLELGDSALYLCASSLTTSGRGDTQYFGPGTRLTVL.